The 21 T cell receptor beta chains in this list originate from one sample, sequenced in a study of cytomegalovirus exposure and HLA in healthy donors. Amplification used 60 Vbeta primers and 13 Jbeta primers. This table comes from immunoSEQ multiplex PCR, and its TCRdb copy is limited to in-frame clones, with some not included. The data hold around 67,000 clones, with about 60% observed a single time. What was sequenced was PBMCs. These receptors all come from a woman in her fifties or sixties in good health and CMV-seronegative.

This sequence joins TRBV6-5 and TRBJ2-7; a possible D gene is TRBD2 (6 bases). Between the trimmed V and J ends, which lost 0 bases and 4 bases, there was a span of 16 bases. Germline V gives CDR1 MNHEY, CDR2 SVGAGI. The CDR3 extends over 16 amino acids. The CDR3: CASSYSSVLAEYEQYF. CDR3 coding DNA: TGTGCCAGCAGTTACTCGAGCGTACTAGCAGAGTACGAGCAGTACTTC.

This chain joins TRBV28 and TRBJ1-1, with 7 bases fitting TRBD1. The CDR3 is 19 residues long. Germline trimming cut 5 bases from V and 6 bases from J; bases unmatched to any gene: 24. Looked up from germline, CDR1 is MDHEN and CDR2 is SYDVKM. The DNA for the CDR3 is TGTGCCAGCAGTCCGGGCGTGGAGGCAGGGGGGTGGAGTAACGCTGAAGCTTTCTTT. This translates into CASSPGVEAGGWSNAEAFF. Based on the CDR3 plus reference TRBV28 and TRBJ1-1, the full variable domain is DVKVTQSSRYLVKRTGEKVFLECVQDMDHENMFWYRQDPGLGLRLIYFSYDVKMKEKGDIPEGYSVSREKKERFSLILESASTNQTSMYLCASSPGVEAGGWSNAEAFFGQGTRLTVV.

This clone is a singleton in its sample. The rearrangement joins TRBV7-9 to TRBJ1-1; D is possibly TRBD1 (5 bases). V dropped 11 bases and J dropped 0 bases, with 13 bases sitting between them. The V gene's germline CDR1 is SEHNR and CDR2 FQNEAQ (reference sequence). The CDR3 consists of 13 residues. CDR3 amino acids: CAGGVFMNTEAFF. For the CDR3, the DNA is TGTGCCGGGGGGGTATTCATGAACACTGAAGCTTTCTTT.

The rearrangement uses TRBV4-3 and TRBJ2-7, with 8 bases that match TRBD2. This CDR3 is built from 18 residues. V lost 1 base to trimming and J lost 0 bases; unmatched junction nucleotides: 11. Germline V CDR1 and CDR2: LGHNA, YSLEER. The CDR3 DNA follows: TGCGCCAGCAGCCAAGGTTTCGGCGCGGGAGGCCGCTCCTACGAGCAGTACTTC. The encoded protein is CASSQGFGAGGRSYEQYF.

This clone was counted a single time. The V gene is TRBV7-9, the J gene TRBJ1-3; D is possibly TRBD1 (5 bases). The V and J ends lost 6 bases and 2 bases respectively, with 11 bases between them. CDR3 length: 14 residues. Germline-derived CDR1 and CDR2 are SEHNR and FQNEAQ (reference sequence). The chain's CDR3 is CASRGRTAGNTIYF. As DNA, the CDR3 is TGTGCCAGCAGGGGGCGAACAGCTGGAAACACCATATATTTT. Using reference TRBV7-9 and TRBJ1-3 for the parts outside the CDR3, the full variable domain is DTGVSQNPRHKITKRGQNVTFRCDPISEHNRLYWYRQTLGQGPEFLTYFQNEAQLEKSRLLSDRFSAERPKGSFSTLEIQRTEQGDSAMYLCASRGRTAGNTIYFGEGSWLTVV.

The rearrangement joins TRBV9 to TRBJ1-5; D unresolved. The CDR3 has 14 residues. Germline V CDR1 and CDR2: SGDLS, YYNGEE. Between the trimmed V and J ends, which lost 4 bases and 10 bases, there was a span of 18 bases. DNA for the CDR3: TGTGCCAGCAGCCAACAGTGGGCAGCGGGACCCCAGCATTTT. This encodes CASSQQWAAGPQHF. Combining the CDR3 with reference TRBV9 and TRBJ1-5 gives the whole variable domain DSGVTQTPKHLITATGQRVTLRCSPRSGDLSVYWYQQSLDQGLQFLIQYYNGEERAKGNILERFSAQQFPDLHSELNLSSLELGDSALYFCASSQQWAAGPQHFGDGTRLSIL.

This clone appeared once. One end of the junction varies from germline; a read error may be responsible. The chain couples TRBV7-7 to TRBJ1-2; 7 bases are a match to TRBD1. Germline CDR1 and CDR2: SSHAT and FNYEAQ (reference sequence). The CDR3 has 15 amino acids. The CDR3 DNA reads as TGTGCTAGCAGCTTGCCCGAGGACAGGAACTATGGCTACACCTTC. This translates into CASSLPEDRNYGYTF.

The J gene is TRBJ1-1, the V gene TRBV6-5; TRBD1 is a possible D gene (6 bases). CDR3 length equals 13 residues. Per germline, CDR1 MNHEY and CDR2 SVGAGI. Trimming removed 7 bases at V and 1 base at J, with 10 bases between. The CDR3 reads CASTEQGNTEAFF. CDR3 DNA sequence: TGTGCCAGCACCGAACAGGGGAACACTGAAGCTTTCTTT.

CDR3 protein: CASSHGAGGGYEQYF. In DNA, the CDR3 is TGCGCCAGCAGCCATGGAGCGGGAGGTGGGTACGAGCAGTACTTC. The chain carries TRBV4-1 and TRBJ2-7; the match to TRBD2 covers 9 bases. Trimming cost V 3 bases and J 4 bases; bases outside gene matches: 7. Germline CDR1 reads MGHRA; CDR2 reads YSYEKL. The CDR3 totals 15 residues.

The gene calls are TRBV11-1 and TRBJ2-2, with 8 bases aligning to TRBD1. There are 15 residues in the CDR3. V was pared by 6 bases and J by 3 bases, with 6 bases of the junction left unmatched. Germline loops: CDR1 SGHAT, CDR2 FQDESV (reference sequence). The CDR3 spells CASSSDRAHTGELFF. The CDR3 DNA is TGTGCCAGCAGTTCGGACAGGGCTCACACCGGGGAGCTGTTTTTT.

This sequence joins TRBV5-4 and TRBJ1-1; a weak D match, TRBD1 (5 bases). Between the trimmed V and J ends, which lost 3 bases and 1 base, there was a span of 13 bases. Germline V gene lookup returns CDR1 SGHNT and CDR2 YYREEE (reference sequence). This CDR3 has 15 amino acids. DNA for the CDR3: TGTGCCAGCAGCTCCGCAGGGAGGGAGAACACTGAAGCTTTCTTT. Translated: CASSSAGRENTEAFF.

V and J are TRBV19 and TRBJ2-1, with 7 bases that match TRBD1. The germline V gene encodes CDR1 LNHDA and CDR2 SQIVND (reference sequence). The length of the CDR3 is 16 residues. V shed 3 bases, J shed 8 bases, and the junction held 13 bases outside the gene matches. CDR3 residues: CASSMLGDRVGDEQFF. DNA of the CDR3: TGTGCCAGTAGTATGTTGGGCGACAGGGTGGGTGATGAGCAGTTCTTC.

The V call is TRBV4-3, the J call TRBJ2-1, with D maybe TRBD1 (6 bases). This CDR3 comprises 16 residues. V gave up 0 bases and J gave up 2 bases, with 11 bases separating them. The V gene's germline CDR1 is LGHNA and CDR2 YSLEER. CDR3 loop: CASSQDLGAAYNEQFF. For the CDR3, the DNA is TGCGCCAGCAGCCAAGATCTGGGGGCGGCCTACAATGAGCAGTTCTTC.

The genes are TRBV7-2 and TRBJ1-1; 10 nucleotides agree with TRBD1. The CDR3 has 13 amino acids. Per the germline V gene, CDR1 is SGHTA and CDR2 is FQGNSA. The ends lost 5 bases at V and 11 bases at J; junction bases unmatched: 8. CDR3: CASSPGGQGIAFF. The CDR3 region has the DNA TGTGCCAGCAGCCCCGGGGGACAGGGGATTGCTTTCTTT.

The chain joins TRBV19 to TRBJ1-3; D is perhaps TRBD1 (6 bases). The CDR3 runs to 15 residues. Germline lookup yields CDR1 LNHDA and CDR2 SQIVND (reference sequence). V lost 7 bases and J lost 4, with 17 bases in between. The CDR3 coding sequence is TGTGCCAGTACCCGACCCAGGGGTCAGGGAAACACCATATATTTT. Residues: CASTRPRGQGNTIYF.

This chain links TRBV4-3 with TRBJ1-1; TRBD1 is a possible D gene (5 bases). The CDR3 runs 15 residues. Per the germline V gene, CDR1 is LGHNA and CDR2 is YSLEER. The germline V and J ends were trimmed by 0 bases and 1 base, with 9 bases remaining between them. The CDR3 region is CASSQDYGGNTEAFF. CDR3 nucleotides: TGCGCCAGCAGCCAAGATTACGGGGGGAACACTGAAGCTTTCTTT.

The chain employs TRBV7-8 and TRBJ1-5; TRBD1 might be the D (6 bases). The CDR3 length is 16 residues. Germline V CDR1 and CDR2: SGHVS, FQNEAQ. Trimming removed 1 base at V and 3 bases at J, with 13 bases between. CDR3: CASSLVQTGFNQPQHF. The CDR3 DNA sequence: TGTGCCAGCAGCTTAGTTCAGACAGGTTTCAATCAGCCCCAGCATTTT.

This clone was seen only a few times. The rearrangement links TRBV4-3 to TRBJ1-3, with 8 bases that match TRBD1. CDR1 is LGHNA and CDR2 is YSLEER in the germline V gene. The ends lost 3 bases at V and 1 base at J; junction bases unmatched: 8. The CDR3 is 17 amino acids. CDR3 sequence: CASSQRTGRRSGNTIYF. CDR3 DNA sequence: TGCGCCAGCAGCCAGAGGACAGGGAGAAGATCTGGAAACACCATATATTTT.

The rearrangement links TRBV4-2 to TRBJ2-3, with D possibly being TRBD2 (6 bases). V was clipped by 4 bases and J by 0 bases, with 14 bases between them. The CDR3 is made up of 16 amino acids. Germline loops: CDR1 LGHNA, CDR2 YNFKEQ. The CDR3 coding sequence is TGTGCCAGCAGCCGCCCCGGGACTGCTAGCACAGATACGCAGTATTTT. This gives the protein CASSRPGTASTDTQYF.

The chain carries TRBV27 and TRBJ1-1, with 8 positions matching TRBD1. The CDR3 is made up of 13 amino acids. Per the germline V gene, CDR1 is MNHEY and CDR2 is SMNVEV (reference sequence). The V gene end was trimmed by 3 bases and the J gene end by 12 bases; junction bases not matched to a gene: 9. The CDR3 sequence: CASSFAGGFVSFF. The CDR3 DNA reads TGTGCCAGCAGTTTTGCAGGGGGCTTTGTGTCTTTCTTT.

This clone was seen once. The chain has TRBV28 and TRBJ1-1; tentative D call: TRBD1 (5 bases). V shed 7 bases and J shed 4 bases, with 16 bases lying between them. Germline V lookup: CDR1 MDHEN, CDR2 SYDVKM. The CDR3 consists of 14 residues. CDR3 DNA sequence: TGTGCCAGCACCCTGGGGGAGGGACGCACTGAAGCTTTCTTT. Translated: CASTLGEGRTEAFF.